This T cell receptor (beta chain) was retrieved from a study of T cells in Graves' hyperthyroidism and ophthalmopathy (dated by TCRdb to about 2019). Study-level background: Peripheral blood samples were taken at initial diagnosis, before any treatment was given. To identify distinguishing TCR V-J signatures, a discovery cohort of about 100 patients was used, comprising roughly 45 with Graves' ophthalmopathy and 57 with stable Graves' hyperthyroidism. Prospective prediction of ophthalmopathy was tested in an independent validation cohort consisting of 18 to 20 hyperthyroidism patients and approximately 16 patients who later progressed to ophthalmopathy. The roughly 100 discovery patients were randomly divided into training and test sets at a 7:3 ratio. Thyroid tissue and blood T-cell repertoires from more than five Graves' hyperthyroidism patients were also compared in the study. After blood sampling, hyperthyroidism patients were treated with methimazole at a starting dose of 30 mg daily, and ophthalmopathy patients were treated with high-dose intravenous methylprednisolone. The paper describes TCR Vbeta CDR3 sequencing of around 140 peripheral blood samples, made up of 43 ophthalmopathy patients, approximately 76 hyperthyroidism patients and roughly 17 progressor patients.

General conclusions and limits of the study: Sample size was not statistically predetermined, and blinding of investigators to group allocation was not performed. Blood samples also contained most of the expanded thyroid clonotypes (frequency above 0.001), which suggests that blood repertoires may reflect thyroid immune responses. Ophthalmopathy was separated from stable hyperthyroidism by a 13 V-J signature model, with approximately 89% sensitivity and 81% to 83% specificity obtained in cross-validation and 80%/75% obtained in testing. In validation, the model predicted progression to ophthalmopathy a median of 6.5 months before onset, with around 70% sensitivity and nearly 75% specificity.

Ophthalmopathy patients had moderately to severely active disease, Clinical Activity Score of at least 3, NOSPECS grade of at least 4, and duration under 3 months. Exclusion was applied to patients with uncontrolled infections, other autoimmune diseases, pregnancy or lactation. Clinical symptoms, serum thyroxine and TRAb, thyroid ultrasound, and orbital computed tomography formed the basis for the diagnoses. Ficoll-Paque density gradient centrifugation was used to isolate PBMCs from approximately 10 ml of fresh peripheral blood. Trizol reagent was used to extract total RNA, and RNA quality was then checked on an Agilent 2100 Bioanalyzer. Amplification of TCR beta CDR3 regions was carried out from RNA transcripts. For the first round of RT-PCR on the TCR CDR3, the HTBI primer set was used together with the Qiagen OneStep RT-PCR kit. A second multiplex PCR round built the libraries, followed by size selection and purification. Libraries were sequenced paired-end with 100 bp reads on an Illumina HiSeq2000. The source study handled its data this way. SOAPnuke was used to process the raw data, throwing out any read that contained adapters or uncalled bases, had a mean Phred below 15, or lacked an exact constant-primer or identifier match. High-quality paired reads were merged using COPE v1.2.5, and each unique nucleotide sequence was defined as a clonotype. MiTCR v1.1 was used to align clonotypes to the IMGT TRBV, TRBD and TRBJ reference segments. Analysis was restricted to V-J combinations with a frequency above 0.0001, which covered about 99% of repertoires. A TCS score was defined as the ratio between F50 (clonal expansion) and ExV (chaos), using BLOSUM62-based TCRdist between CDR3 peptides within each V-J. Welch's t-statistics and random forest reduced around 510 V-J features to roughly 13, which were used in a naive Bayes classifier (R e1071). TCRdb reworked the public reads: Q25 trimming with fastp, MiXCR clone assembly, productive beta chains retained. Each entry merges the rows of one CDR3 protein and shows their most common DNA and genes. The V and J calls and clone size are TCRdb's, not the authors'. The sample includes some 350,000 distinct CDR3 sequences, with around 13% observed a single time. The ten largest clones represent approximately 35% of the sample.

This clonotype was detected a few times. It lacks a known antigen. No qualities accompany the bases; no much larger clone lies one base away. The germline V gene sets CDR1 to KGHSH and CDR2 to LQKENI. The CDR3, from cysteine to phenylalanine, totals 15 residues. Only CDR3 DNA remains: 45 bases, in frame from the first base. Relative to germline, V is 2 bases shorter and J is 0 bases shorter, with 8 bases between their ends. The sequence is built from TRBV18 and TRBJ1-3, with the identity of the D gene unclear. Sequenced material: blood. This TCR derives from a woman aged 40 to 50 with Graves' ophthalmopathy. At the DNA level, the sequence is TGTGCCAGCTCACCAGGCAGAGACTCTGGAAACACCATATATTTT. Translation gives CASSPGRDSGNTIYF.